One sample yielded the 6 T cell receptor beta chains listed below, sequenced in a study of T cell changes during pregnancy in multiple sclerosis. Assay used: immunoSEQ multiplex PCR; TCRdb lists only in-frame clones, some missing. There are about 47,000 clones in the sample; 92% occur only once, and just under 1% lies in the top ten. Sample: peripheral blood, taken after pregnancy. These receptors all stem from a female donor with multiple sclerosis, enrolled in a pregnancy study.

The chain employs TRBV27 and TRBJ2-1; 8 bases are a match to TRBD2. Looked up from germline, CDR1 is MNHEY and CDR2 is SMNVEV (reference sequence). Trimming removed 2 bases from V and 12 bases from J; junction bases left unmatched: 15. This CDR3 spans 16 amino acids. The CDR3 sequence: CASSLRASGPHTGQFF. In DNA, the CDR3 is TGTGCCAGCAGTTTAAGGGCTAGCGGGCCCCACACGGGGCAGTTCTTC.

The gene calls are TRBV9 and TRBJ2-5, with D possibly being TRBD2 (7 bases). CDR1 and CDR2 from the germline V gene are SGDLS and YYNGEE. This CDR3 has 14 amino acids. With 4 bases removed from V and 7 bases from J, the gap between germline ends came to 17 bases. In nucleotides, the CDR3 is TGTGCCAGCAGCCCGAGGGGGGGGGCGGGGACCCAGTACTTC. It is translated as CASSPRGGAGTQYF.

J is TRBJ2-7 and V is TRBV7-2, with TRBD1 identical over 7 bases. CDR1 is SGHTA, CDR2 FQGNSA, per germline. V was pared by 2 bases and J by 2 bases, with 3 bases of the junction left unmatched. The CDR3 has 14 amino acids. DNA of the CDR3: TGTGCCAGCAGCTTAACAGGGGTCCCCTACGAGCAGTACTTC. Protein sequence: CASSLTGVPYEQYF.

This chain links TRBV4-3 with TRBJ1-1, with TRBD1 as a possible D gene (6 bases). Trimming pared 0 bases from V and 5 bases from J, leaving 19 bases between. In germline, CDR1 is LGHNA, CDR2 YSLEER. The CDR3 runs 17 residues. DNA of the CDR3: TGCGCCAGCAGCCAAGATGGGGGGGGGCAAGGGCGAACTGAAGCTTTCTTT. Translating gives CASSQDGGGQGRTEAFF.

The chain uses TRBV10-3 and TRBJ2-2, with 12 bases matching TRBD2. Trimming at V came to 4 bases and at J to 8 bases, leaving 14 bases not matched to a gene. The CDR3 loop spans 18 amino acids. CDR1 is ENHRY, CDR2 SYGVKD, per germline. The CDR3 spells CAISVLFSTSGGQGELFF. In DNA form, the CDR3 reads TGTGCCATCAGTGTTCTCTTCTCGACTAGCGGGGGCCAGGGGGAGCTGTTTTTT.

As concerns this clone: This CDR3 is missing its conserved last phenylalanine or tryptophan, likely due to a read error. The limits of the CDR3 on the DNA are not certain, so only TCRdb's listed CDR3 is given. The rearrangement links TRBV10-3 to TRBJ2-7; the table assigns TRBD1, which was not confirmed against the DNA. Germline V gene data show CDR1 as ENHRY and CDR2 as SYGVKD. The CDR3 has 11 amino acids, counting both end residues. The CDR3 sequence: CAIPTGTGLMI.